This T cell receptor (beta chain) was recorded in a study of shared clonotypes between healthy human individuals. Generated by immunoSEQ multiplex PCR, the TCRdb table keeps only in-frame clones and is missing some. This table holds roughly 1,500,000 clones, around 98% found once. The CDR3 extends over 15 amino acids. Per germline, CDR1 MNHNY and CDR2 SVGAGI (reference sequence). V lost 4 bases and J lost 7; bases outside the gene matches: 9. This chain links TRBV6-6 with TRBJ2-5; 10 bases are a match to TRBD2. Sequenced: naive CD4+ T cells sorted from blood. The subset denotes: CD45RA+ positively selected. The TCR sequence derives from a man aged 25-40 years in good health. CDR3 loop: CASSLTSGLRGTQYF. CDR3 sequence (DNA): TGTGCCAGCAGTTTGACTAGCGGGCTCCGGGGGACCCAGTACTTC.